This T cell receptor beta chain is drawn from a study of OX40 agonist ivuxolimab in advanced cancers. Study-level background: Anti-PD-1, anti-PD-L1 or anti-CTLA-4 therapy given earlier was allowed, and approximately 43% had some.

This CDR3 contains 13 residues. CDR1 and CDR2 from the germline V gene are MRHNA and SNTAGT. Trimming stripped 2 bases from V and 6 bases from J, with 10 bases between. Clones were read by immunoSEQ multiplex PCR, and TCRdb kept only the in-frame ones, dropping some. The profile shows around 53,000 clones, roughly nine tenths of them singletons. For this clone: Its cognate antigen is unknown.

Patients were excluded for autoimmune disease history or systemic immunosuppression. Cycle 7 day 1, cycle 4 day 1, and baseline were the timepoints at which blood was sampled. Regarding the study as a whole: With doses of 0.1-3.0 mg/kg, partial responders showed among the lowest clonal expansion.

Source: CD4+ or CD8+ T cells sorted from blood, taken in a trial of the OX40 agonist ivuxolimab. The origin of this receptor is an adult with an advanced solid tumor such as melanoma, head and neck, liver or kidney cancer. This chain joins TRBV6-4 and TRBJ1-1; D gene unclear. The CDR3 DNA follows: TGTGCCAGCAGTGACGGGGAATGGGCTGAAGCTTTCTTT. Protein sequence: CASSDGEWAEAFF.